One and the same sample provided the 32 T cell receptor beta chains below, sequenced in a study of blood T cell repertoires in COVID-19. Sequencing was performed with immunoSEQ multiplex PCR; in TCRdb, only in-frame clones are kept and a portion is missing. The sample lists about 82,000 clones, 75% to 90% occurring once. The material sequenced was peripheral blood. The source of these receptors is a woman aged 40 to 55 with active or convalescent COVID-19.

DNA for the CDR3: TGTGCCAGCAGGGAATCGACAGCCAACATGAACACTGAAGCTTTCTTT. This sequence encodes CASRESTANMNTEAFF. This rearrangement joins TRBV2 to TRBJ1-1; D may be TRBD1 (5 bases). CDR1 SNHLY and CDR2 FYNNEI come from the germline V gene. Trimming cost V 6 bases and J 0 bases, with 17 bases left between them. The CDR3 extends over 16 amino acids.

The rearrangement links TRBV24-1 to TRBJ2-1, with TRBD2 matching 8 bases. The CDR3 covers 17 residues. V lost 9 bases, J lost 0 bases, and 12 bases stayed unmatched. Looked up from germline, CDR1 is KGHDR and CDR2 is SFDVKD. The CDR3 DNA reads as TGTGCCACCCAGGGGCTAGCGGGCCTTGGCTCCTACAATGAGCAGTTCTTC. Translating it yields CATQGLAGLGSYNEQFF.

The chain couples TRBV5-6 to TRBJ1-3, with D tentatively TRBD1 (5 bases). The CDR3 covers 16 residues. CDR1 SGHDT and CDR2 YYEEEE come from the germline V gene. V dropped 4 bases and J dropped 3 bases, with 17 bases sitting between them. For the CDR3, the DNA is TGTGCCAGCAGCCCCCCGGGCAGGGCAAGTGGAAACACCATATATTTT. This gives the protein CASSPPGRASGNTIYF.

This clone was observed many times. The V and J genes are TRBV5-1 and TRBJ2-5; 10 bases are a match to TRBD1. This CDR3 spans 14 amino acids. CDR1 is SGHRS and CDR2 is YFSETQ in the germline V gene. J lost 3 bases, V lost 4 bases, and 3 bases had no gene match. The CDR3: CASSQGQGKETQYF. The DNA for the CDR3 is TGCGCCAGCAGCCAGGGACAGGGGAAAGAGACCCAGTACTTC.

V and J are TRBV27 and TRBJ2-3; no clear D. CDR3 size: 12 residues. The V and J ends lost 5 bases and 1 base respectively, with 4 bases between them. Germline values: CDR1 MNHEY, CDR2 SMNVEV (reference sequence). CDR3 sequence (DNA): TGTGCCAGCAGTCCAGGCACAGATACGCAGTATTTT. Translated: CASSPGTDTQYF.

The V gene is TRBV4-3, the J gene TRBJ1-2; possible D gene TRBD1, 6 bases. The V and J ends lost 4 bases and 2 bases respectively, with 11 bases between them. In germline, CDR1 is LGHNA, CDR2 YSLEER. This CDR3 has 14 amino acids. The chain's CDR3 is CASSPAGANYGYTF. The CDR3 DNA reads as TGCGCCAGCAGCCCCGCAGGGGCCAACTATGGCTACACCTTC.

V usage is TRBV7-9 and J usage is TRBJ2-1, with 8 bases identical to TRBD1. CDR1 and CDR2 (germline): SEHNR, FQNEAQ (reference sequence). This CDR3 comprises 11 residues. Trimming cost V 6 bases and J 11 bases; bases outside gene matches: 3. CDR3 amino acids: CASRGQVQQFF. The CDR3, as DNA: TGTGCCAGCAGGGGACAGGTCCAGCAGTTCTTC.

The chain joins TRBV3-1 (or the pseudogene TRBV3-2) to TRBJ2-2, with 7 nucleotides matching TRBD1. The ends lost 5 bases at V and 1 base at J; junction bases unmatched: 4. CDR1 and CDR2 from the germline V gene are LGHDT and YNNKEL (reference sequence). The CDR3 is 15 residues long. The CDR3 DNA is TGTGCCAGCAGCACGACAGGGATGAACACCGGGGAGCTGTTTTTT. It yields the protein CASSTTGMNTGELFF.

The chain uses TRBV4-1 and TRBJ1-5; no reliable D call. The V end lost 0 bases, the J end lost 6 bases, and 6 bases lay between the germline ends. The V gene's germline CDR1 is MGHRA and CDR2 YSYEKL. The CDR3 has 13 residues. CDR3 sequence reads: CASSQDRGQPQHF. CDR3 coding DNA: TGCGCCAGCAGCCAAGATCGGGGTCAGCCCCAGCATTTT.

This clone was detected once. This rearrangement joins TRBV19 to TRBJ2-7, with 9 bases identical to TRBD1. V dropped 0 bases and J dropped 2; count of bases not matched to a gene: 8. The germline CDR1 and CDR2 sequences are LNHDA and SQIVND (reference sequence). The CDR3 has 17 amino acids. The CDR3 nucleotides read TGTGCCAGTAGTATAGATCGCGGACAGGGGTCCACCTACGAGCAGTACTTC. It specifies CASSIDRGQGSTYEQYF.

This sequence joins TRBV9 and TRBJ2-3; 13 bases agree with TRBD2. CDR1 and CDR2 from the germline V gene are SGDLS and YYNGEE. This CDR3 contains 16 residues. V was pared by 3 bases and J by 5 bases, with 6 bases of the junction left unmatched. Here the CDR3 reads CASSGLAGGGGDTQYF. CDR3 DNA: TGTGCCAGCAGCGGACTAGCGGGAGGAGGGGGAGATACGCAGTATTTT.

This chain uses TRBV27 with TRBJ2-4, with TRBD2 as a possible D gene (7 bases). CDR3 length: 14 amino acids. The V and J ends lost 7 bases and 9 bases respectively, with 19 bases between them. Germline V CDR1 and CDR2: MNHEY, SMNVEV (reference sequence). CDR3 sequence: CASTAVGGAGIQYF. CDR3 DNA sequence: TGTGCCAGCACCGCAGTGGGGGGGGCGGGCATTCAGTACTTC.

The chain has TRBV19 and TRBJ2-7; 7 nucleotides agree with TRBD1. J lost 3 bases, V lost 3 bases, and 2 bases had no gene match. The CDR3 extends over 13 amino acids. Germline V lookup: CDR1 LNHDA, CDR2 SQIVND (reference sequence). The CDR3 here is CASSITGDYEQYF. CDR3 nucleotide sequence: TGTGCCAGTAGTATTACAGGGGACTACGAGCAGTACTTC.

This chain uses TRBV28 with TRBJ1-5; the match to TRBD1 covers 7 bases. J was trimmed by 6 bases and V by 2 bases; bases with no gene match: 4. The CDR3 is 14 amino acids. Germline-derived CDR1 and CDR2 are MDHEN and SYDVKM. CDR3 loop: CASSLVQGGQPQHF. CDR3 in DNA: TGTGCCAGCAGTTTAGTCCAGGGGGGTCAGCCCCAGCATTTT.

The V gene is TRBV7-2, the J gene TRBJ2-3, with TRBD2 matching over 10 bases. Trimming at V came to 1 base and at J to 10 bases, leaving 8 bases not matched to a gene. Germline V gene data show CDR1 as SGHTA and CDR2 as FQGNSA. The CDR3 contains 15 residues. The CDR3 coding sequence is TGTGCCAGCAGCTTAGTTGGCGAGCGGGGGGGATCGCAGTATTTT. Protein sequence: CASSLVGERGGSQYF.

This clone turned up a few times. CDR3 DNA sequence: TGCGCCAGCAGCTTGCGAGGCGTGAGCTCCTACGAGCAGTACTTC. It is translated as CASSLRGVSSYEQYF. The chain has TRBV5-1 and TRBJ2-7; D is undetermined. V was pared by 1 base and J by 0 bases, with 11 bases between. The CDR3 covers 15 residues. CDR1 is SGHRS and CDR2 is YFSETQ in the germline V gene. Variable domain in full (rest from reference TRBV5-1 and TRBJ2-7): KAGVTQTPRYLIKTRGQQVTLSCSPISGHRSVSWYQQTPGQGLQFLFEYFSETQRNKGNFPGRFSGRQFSNSRSEMNVSTLELGDSALYLCASSLRGVSSYEQYFGPGTRLTVT.

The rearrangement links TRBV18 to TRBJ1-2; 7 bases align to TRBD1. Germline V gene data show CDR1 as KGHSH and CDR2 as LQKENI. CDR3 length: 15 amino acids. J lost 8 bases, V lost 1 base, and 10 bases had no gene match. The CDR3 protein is CASSPRLLETGGYTF. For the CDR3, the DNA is TGTGCCAGCTCACCACGATTATTGGAGACAGGGGGCTACACCTTC. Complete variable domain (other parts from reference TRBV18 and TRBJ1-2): NAGVMQNPRHLVRRRGQEARLRCSPMKGHSHVYWYRQLPEEGLKFMVYLQKENIIDESGMPKERFSAEFPKEGPSILRIQQVVRGDSAAYFCASSPRLLETGGYTFGSGTRLTVV.

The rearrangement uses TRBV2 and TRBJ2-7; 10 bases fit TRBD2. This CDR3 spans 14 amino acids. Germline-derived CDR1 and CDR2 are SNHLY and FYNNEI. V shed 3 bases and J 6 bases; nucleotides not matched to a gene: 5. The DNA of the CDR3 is TGTGCCAGCAGTGACATGACTAGCGGGTCCGAGCAGTACTTC. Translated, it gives CASSDMTSGSEQYF. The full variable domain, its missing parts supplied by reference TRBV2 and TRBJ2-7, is EPEVTQTPSHQVTQMGQEVILRCVPISNHLYFYWYRQILGQKVEFLVSFYNNEISEKSEIFDDQFSVERPDGSNFTLKIRSTKLEDSAMYFCASSDMTSGSEQYFGPGTRLTVT.

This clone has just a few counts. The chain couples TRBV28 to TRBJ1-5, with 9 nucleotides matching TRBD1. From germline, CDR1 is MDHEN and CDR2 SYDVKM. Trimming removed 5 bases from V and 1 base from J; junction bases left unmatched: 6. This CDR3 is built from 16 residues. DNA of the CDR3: TGTGCCAGCAGTCCCTTCGGACAGGGGAGCAATCAGCCCCAGCATTTT. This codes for CASSPFGQGSNQPQHF.

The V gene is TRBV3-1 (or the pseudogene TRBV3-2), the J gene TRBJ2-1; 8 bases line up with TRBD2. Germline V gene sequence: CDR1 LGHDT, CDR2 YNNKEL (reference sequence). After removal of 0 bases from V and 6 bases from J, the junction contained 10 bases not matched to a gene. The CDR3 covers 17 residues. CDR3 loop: CASSQDSREGYLNEQFF. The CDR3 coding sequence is TGTGCCAGCAGCCAAGATTCCCGGGAGGGATACCTCAATGAGCAGTTCTTC.

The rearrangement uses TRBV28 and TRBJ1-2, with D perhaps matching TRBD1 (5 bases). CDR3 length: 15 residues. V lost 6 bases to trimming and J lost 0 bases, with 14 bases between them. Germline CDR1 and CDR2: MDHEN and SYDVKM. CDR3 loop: CASRGLTAPNYGYTF. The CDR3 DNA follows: TGTGCCAGCAGGGGGTTGACAGCCCCTAACTATGGCTACACCTTC.

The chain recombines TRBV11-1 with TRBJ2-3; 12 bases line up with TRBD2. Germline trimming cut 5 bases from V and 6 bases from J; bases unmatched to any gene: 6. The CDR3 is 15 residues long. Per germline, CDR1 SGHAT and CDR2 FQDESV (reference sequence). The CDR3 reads CASSPLAGGRDTQYF. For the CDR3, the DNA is TGTGCCAGCAGCCCGCTAGCGGGGGGGCGTGATACGCAGTATTTT.

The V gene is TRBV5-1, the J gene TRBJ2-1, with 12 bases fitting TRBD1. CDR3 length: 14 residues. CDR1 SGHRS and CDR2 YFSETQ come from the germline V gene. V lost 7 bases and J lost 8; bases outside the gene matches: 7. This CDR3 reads CASAAGTGGDEQFF. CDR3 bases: TGCGCCAGCGCCGCGGGGACAGGGGGCGATGAGCAGTTCTTC.

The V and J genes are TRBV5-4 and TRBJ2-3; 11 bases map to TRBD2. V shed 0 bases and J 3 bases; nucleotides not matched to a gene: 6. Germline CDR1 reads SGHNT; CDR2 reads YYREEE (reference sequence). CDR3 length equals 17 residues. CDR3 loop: CASSLDLAGGRTDTQYF. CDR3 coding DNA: TGTGCCAGCAGCTTGGATTTAGCGGGAGGGCGAACAGATACGCAGTATTTT.

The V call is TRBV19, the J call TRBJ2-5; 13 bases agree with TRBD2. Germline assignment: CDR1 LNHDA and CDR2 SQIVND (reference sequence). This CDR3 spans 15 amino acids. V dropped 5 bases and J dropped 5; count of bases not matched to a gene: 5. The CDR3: CASSEGLAGVETQYF. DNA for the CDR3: TGTGCCAGTAGTGAAGGACTAGCGGGAGTGGAGACCCAGTACTTC.

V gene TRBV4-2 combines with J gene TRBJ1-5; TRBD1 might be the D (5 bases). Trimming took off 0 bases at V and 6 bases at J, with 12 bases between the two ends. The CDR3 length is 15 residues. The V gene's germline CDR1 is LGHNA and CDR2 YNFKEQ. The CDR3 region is CASSQDRGVGQPQHF. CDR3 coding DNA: TGTGCCAGCAGCCAAGATAGGGGTGTAGGTCAGCCCCAGCATTTT.

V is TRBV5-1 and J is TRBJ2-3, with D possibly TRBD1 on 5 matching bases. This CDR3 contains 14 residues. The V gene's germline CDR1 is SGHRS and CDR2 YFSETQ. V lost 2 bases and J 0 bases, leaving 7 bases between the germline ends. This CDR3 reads CASSLPGSTDTQYF. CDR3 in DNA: TGCGCCAGCAGCTTACCAGGGAGCACAGATACGCAGTATTTT.

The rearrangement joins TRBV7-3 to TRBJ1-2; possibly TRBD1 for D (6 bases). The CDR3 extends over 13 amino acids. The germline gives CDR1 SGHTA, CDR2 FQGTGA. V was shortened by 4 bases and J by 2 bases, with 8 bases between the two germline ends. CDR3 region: CASSSGQNYGYTF. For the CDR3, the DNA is TGTGCCAGCAGCTCTGGACAGAACTATGGCTACACCTTC.

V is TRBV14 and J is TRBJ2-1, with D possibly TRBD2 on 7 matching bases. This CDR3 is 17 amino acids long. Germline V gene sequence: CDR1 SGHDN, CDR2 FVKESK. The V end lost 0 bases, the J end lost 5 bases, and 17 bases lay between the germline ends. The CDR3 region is CASSQDPGGLRNNEQFF. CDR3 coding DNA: TGTGCCAGCAGCCAAGATCCCGGGGGGCTTAGGAACAATGAGCAGTTCTTC. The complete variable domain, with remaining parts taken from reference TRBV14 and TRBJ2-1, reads EAGVTQFPSHSVIEKGQTVTLRCDPISGHDNLYWYRRVMGKEIKFLLHFVKESKQDESGMPNNRFLAERTGGTYSTLKVQPAELEDSGVYFCASSQDPGGLRNNEQFFGPGTRLTVL.

The CDR3: CASSLEGGQNTEAFF. The CDR3 region has the DNA TGTGCCAGCAGCCTTGAGGGGGGGCAGAACACTGAAGCTTTCTTT. The chain carries TRBV3-1 (or the pseudogene TRBV3-2) and TRBJ1-1; maybe TRBD1 (6 bases). Germline CDR1 and CDR2: LGHDT and YNNKEL (reference sequence). Trimming shortened V by 4 bases and J by 1 base, and 13 bases separated the two germline ends. This CDR3 has 15 residues.

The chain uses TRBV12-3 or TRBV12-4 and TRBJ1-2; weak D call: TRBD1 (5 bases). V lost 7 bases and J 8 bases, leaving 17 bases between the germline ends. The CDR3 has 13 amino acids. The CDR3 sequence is CASTPDNTRGYTF. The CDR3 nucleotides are TGTGCCAGCACCCCGGACAATACCAGGGGCTACACCTTC.

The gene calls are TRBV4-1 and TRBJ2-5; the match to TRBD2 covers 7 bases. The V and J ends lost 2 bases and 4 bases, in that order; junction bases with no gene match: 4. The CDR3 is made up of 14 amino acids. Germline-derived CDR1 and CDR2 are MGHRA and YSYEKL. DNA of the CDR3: TGCGCCAGCAGCCAAAGGGAGGGAACAGAGACCCAGTACTTC. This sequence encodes CASSQREGTETQYF.